Presented here are 5 T cell receptor beta chains from one specimen sequenced in a study of T cells after yellow fever vaccination. Each CDR3 protein is one row after TCRdb ran MiXCR on the 5' RACE reads. The sample has around 500,000 distinct CDR3 sequences, 21% seen once. The sequencing used PBMCs, collected 21 days after the first yellow fever vaccination. These receptors were obtained from a man younger than 35 who received the YFV17D yellow fever vaccine.

The V gene is TRBV29-1, the J gene TRBJ1-1; no firm D call. The CDR3 loop spans 13 amino acids. V shed 5 bases and J shed 5 bases, with 15 bases lying between them. Per germline, CDR1 SQVTM and CDR2 ANQGSEA. This CDR3 reads CSVSQRSSTEAFF. CDR3 in DNA: TGCAGCGTTTCCCAGCGATCGAGTACTGAAGCTTTCTTT.

The chain is built from TRBV6-5 and TRBJ2-1; a weak D match, TRBD2 (6 bases). This CDR3 comprises 16 residues. The V end lost 5 bases, the J end lost 0 bases, and 14 bases lay between the germline ends. Germline CDR1 reads MNHEY; CDR2 reads SVGAGI. The CDR3 coding sequence is TGTGCCAGCAGTAATTCGCGGGGAGACTCCTACAATGAGCAGTTCTTC. Its translation: CASSNSRGDSYNEQFF.

This clonotype was seen more than once but under ten times. CDR3 sequence reads: CASSLGGGKNEQFF. CDR3 coding DNA: TGTGCCAGCAGCTTAGGCGGGGGGAAAAATGAGCAGTTCTTC. The V gene is TRBV7-2, the J gene TRBJ2-1; 8 bases match TRBD2. Trimming cost V 1 base and J 7 bases; bases outside gene matches: 3. Germline CDR1 and CDR2: SGHTA and FQGNSA. There are 14 residues in the CDR3.

The rearrangement uses TRBV5-5 and TRBJ2-5; D gene ambiguous. Germline V gene lookup returns CDR1 SGHKS and CDR2 YYEKEE (reference sequence). The CDR3 has 13 residues. The germline V and J ends were trimmed by 1 base and 5 bases, with 9 bases remaining between them. CDR3 amino acids: CASSLTHLETQYF. The CDR3 bases are TGTGCCAGCAGCTTGACTCACCTCGAGACCCAGTACTTC.

This clonotype was observed a handful of times. The chain links TRBV7-9 to TRBJ2-5; tentatively, D is TRBD1 (5 bases). This CDR3 is built from 14 residues. Germline V gene sequence: CDR1 SEHNR, CDR2 FQNEAQ (reference sequence). V was cut by 5 bases and J by 1 base, with 11 bases left in between. The CDR3 bases are TGTGCCAGCAGCCGCCCAGGGTCCCAAGAGACCCAGTACTTC. It yields the protein CASSRPGSQETQYF. Complete variable domain (other parts from reference TRBV7-9 and TRBJ2-5): DTGVSQNPRHKITKRGQNVTFRCDPISEHNRLYWYRQTLGQGPEFLTYFQNEAQLEKSRLLSDRFSAERPKGSFSTLEIQRTEQGDSAMYLCASSRPGSQETQYFGPGTRLLVL.